This TCR beta chain was sequenced during a study of immune cell composition in non-small cell lung cancer. The junction had 9 bases not matched to a gene; V was cut back by 4 bases and J by 3 bases. The CDR3 consists of 16 residues. Germline V lookup: CDR1 MNHEY, CDR2 SMNVEV (reference sequence). Here immunoSEQ multiplex PCR was the method, and the copy in TCRdb shows in-frame clones only, minus some. The sample includes 4,000 to 5,500 clones, roughly 84% of them seen just once. Study-level points and caveats: Shared sequences between tumour-reactive and dominant in vivo clones were not proven. Squamous carcinomas (about 75%) more often had tumour-associated clones >0.5% than adenocarcinomas (roughly 35%).

Concerning this clone: Antigen: not known.

The V and J genes are TRBV27 and TRBJ2-7; 10 positions match TRBD1. Sequenced sample: lung tumor tissue. The sequence was obtained from a human donor with non-small cell lung cancer. In DNA form, the CDR3 reads TGTGCCAGCAGTTCCGACAGGGGGCATAGGTACTACGAGCAGTACTTC. Translating gives CASSSDRGHRYYEQYF.